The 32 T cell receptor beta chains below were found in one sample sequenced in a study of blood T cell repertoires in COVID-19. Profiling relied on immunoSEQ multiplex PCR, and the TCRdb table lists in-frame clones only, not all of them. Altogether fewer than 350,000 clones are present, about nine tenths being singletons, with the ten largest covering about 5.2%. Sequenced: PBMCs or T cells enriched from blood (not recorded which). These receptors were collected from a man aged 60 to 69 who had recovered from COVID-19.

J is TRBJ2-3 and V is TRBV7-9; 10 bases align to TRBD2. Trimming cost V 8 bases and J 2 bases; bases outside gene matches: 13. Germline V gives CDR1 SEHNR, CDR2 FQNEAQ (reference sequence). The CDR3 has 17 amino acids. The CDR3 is CASRSGAGGTTTDTQYF. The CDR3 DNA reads TGTGCCAGCCGGAGCGGAGCGGGAGGGACAACCACAGATACGCAGTATTTT.

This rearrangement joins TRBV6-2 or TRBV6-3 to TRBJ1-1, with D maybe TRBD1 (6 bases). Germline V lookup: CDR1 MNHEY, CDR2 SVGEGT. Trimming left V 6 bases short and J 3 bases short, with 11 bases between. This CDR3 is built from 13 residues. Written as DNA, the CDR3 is TGTGCCAGCAGCGGACAGCAGGACACTGAAGCTTTCTTT. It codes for CASSGQQDTEAFF.

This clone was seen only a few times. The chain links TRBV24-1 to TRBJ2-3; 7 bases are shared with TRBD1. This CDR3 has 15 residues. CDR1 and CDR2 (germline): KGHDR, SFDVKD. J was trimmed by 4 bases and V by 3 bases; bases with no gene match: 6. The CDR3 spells CATSDIRDSADTQYF. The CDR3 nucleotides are TGTGCCACCAGTGATATCCGGGACAGTGCAGATACGCAGTATTTT.

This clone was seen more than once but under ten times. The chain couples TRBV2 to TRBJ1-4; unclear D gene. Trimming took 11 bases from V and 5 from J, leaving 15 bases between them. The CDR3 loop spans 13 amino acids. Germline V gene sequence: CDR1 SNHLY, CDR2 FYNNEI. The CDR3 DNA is TGTGCCGGCCAAGCAGGTTTCAATGAAAAACTGTTTTTT. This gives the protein CAGQAGFNEKLFF. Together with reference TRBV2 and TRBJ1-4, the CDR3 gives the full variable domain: EPEVTQTPSHQVTQMGQEVILRCVPISNHLYFYWYRQILGQKVEFLVSFYNNEISEKSEIFDDQFSVERPDGSNFTLKIRSTKLEDSAMYFCAGQAGFNEKLFFGSGTQLSVL.

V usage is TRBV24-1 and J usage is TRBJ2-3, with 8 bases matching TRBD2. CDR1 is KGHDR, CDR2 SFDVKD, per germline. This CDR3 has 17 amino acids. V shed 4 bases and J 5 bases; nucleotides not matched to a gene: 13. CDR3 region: CATSDLVGSGVGDTQYF. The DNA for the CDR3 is TGTGCCACCAGTGACCTGGTCGGTAGCGGGGTCGGAGATACGCAGTATTTT.

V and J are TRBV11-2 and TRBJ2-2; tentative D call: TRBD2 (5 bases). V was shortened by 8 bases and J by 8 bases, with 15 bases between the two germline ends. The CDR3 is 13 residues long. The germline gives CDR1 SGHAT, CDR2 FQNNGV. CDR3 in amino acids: CASDERWEGELFF. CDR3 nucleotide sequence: TGTGCCAGCGATGAGCGATGGGAGGGGGAGCTGTTTTTT.

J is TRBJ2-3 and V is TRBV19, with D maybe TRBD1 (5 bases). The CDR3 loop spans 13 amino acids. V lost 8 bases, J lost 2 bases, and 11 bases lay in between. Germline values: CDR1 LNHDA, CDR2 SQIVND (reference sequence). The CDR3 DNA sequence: TGTGCCAGTCTAGACAGCCACACAGATACGCAGTATTTT. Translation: CASLDSHTDTQYF.

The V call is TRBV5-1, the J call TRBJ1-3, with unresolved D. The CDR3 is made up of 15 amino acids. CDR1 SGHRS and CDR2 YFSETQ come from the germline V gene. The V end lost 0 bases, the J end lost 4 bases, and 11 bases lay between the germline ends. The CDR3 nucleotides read TGCGCCAGCAGCTTGGAGACGGGTTACGGAAACACCATATATTTT. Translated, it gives CASSLETGYGNTIYF.

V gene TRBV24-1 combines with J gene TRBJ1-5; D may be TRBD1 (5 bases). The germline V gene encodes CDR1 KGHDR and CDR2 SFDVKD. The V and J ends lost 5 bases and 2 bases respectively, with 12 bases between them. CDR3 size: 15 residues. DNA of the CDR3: TGTGCCACCAGTGCTAACCAAGGGGGCAATCAGCCCCAGCATTTT. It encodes CATSANQGGNQPQHF.

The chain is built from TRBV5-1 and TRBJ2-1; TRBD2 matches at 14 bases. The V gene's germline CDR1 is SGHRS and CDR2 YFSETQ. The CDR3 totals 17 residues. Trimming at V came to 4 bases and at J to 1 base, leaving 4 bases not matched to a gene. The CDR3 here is CASSQGLAGDSYNEQFF. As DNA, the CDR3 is TGCGCCAGCAGCCAGGGACTAGCGGGGGATTCCTACAATGAGCAGTTCTTC. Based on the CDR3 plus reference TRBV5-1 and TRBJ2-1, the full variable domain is KAGVTQTPRYLIKTRGQQVTLSCSPISGHRSVSWYQQTPGQGLQFLFEYFSETQRNKGNFPGRFSGRQFSNSRSEMNVSTLELGDSALYLCASSQGLAGDSYNEQFFGPGTRLTVL.

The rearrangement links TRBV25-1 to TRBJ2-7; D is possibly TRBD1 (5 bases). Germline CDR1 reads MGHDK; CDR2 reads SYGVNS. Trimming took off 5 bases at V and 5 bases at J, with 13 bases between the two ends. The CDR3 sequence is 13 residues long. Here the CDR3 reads CASSKGVVDEQYF. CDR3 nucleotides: TGTGCCAGCAGTAAAGGGGTGGTTGACGAGCAGTACTTC.

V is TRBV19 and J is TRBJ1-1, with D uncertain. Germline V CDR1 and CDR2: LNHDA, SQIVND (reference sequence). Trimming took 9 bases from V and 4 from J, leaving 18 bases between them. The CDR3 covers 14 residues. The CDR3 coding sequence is TGTGCCAGCACTATCGGGGAGGGAGGCACTGAAGCTTTCTTT. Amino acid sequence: CASTIGEGGTEAFF.

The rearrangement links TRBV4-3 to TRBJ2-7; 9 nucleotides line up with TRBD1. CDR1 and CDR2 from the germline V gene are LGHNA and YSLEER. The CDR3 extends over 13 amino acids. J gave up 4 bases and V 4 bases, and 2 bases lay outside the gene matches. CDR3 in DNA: TGCGCCAGCAGCCGAGGGACAGGGTACGAGCAGTACTTC. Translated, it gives CASSRGTGYEQYF.

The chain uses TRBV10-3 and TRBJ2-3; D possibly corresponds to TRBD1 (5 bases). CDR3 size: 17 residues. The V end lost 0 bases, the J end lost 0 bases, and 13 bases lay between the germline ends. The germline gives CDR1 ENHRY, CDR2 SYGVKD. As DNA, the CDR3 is TGTGCCATCAGTGAGTCGAAAGTTTCAGGGAGCACAGATACGCAGTATTTT. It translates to CAISESKVSGSTDTQYF.

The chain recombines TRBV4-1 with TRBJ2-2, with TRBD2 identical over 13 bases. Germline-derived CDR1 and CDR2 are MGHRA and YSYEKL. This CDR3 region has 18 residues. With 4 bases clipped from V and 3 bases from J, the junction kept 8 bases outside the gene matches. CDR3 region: CASSRRTSGSDDTGELFF. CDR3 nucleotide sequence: TGCGCCAGCAGCCGACGGACTAGCGGGAGTGACGACACCGGGGAGCTGTTTTTT.

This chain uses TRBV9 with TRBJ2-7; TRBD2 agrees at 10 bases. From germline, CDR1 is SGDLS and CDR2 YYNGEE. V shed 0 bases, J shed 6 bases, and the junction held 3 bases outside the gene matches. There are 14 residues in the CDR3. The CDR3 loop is CASSVGGTSAEQYF. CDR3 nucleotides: TGTGCCAGCAGCGTAGGAGGGACTAGCGCCGAGCAGTACTTC. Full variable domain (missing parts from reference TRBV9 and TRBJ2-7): DSGVTQTPKHLITATGQRVTLRCSPRSGDLSVYWYQQSLDQGLQFLIQYYNGEERAKGNILERFSAQQFPDLHSELNLSSLELGDSALYFCASSVGGTSAEQYFGPGTRLTVT.

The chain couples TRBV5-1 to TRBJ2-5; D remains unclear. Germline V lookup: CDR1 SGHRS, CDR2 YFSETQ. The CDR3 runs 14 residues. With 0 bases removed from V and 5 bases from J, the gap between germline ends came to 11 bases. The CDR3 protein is CASSLGRSGETQYF. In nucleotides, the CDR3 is TGCGCCAGCAGCTTGGGGCGGTCCGGGGAGACCCAGTACTTC. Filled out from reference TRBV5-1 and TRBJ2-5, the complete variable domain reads KAGVTQTPRYLIKTRGQQVTLSCSPISGHRSVSWYQQTPGQGLQFLFEYFSETQRNKGNFPGRFSGRQFSNSRSEMNVSTLELGDSALYLCASSLGRSGETQYFGPGTRLLVL.

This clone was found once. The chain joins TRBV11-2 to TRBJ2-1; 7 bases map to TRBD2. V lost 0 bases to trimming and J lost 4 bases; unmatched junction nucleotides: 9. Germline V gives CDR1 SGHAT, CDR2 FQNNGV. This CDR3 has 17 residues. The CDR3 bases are TGTGCCAGCAGCTTAGAGTACGGTAGCGGGTCTTACAATGAGCAGTTCTTC. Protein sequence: CASSLEYGSGSYNEQFF.

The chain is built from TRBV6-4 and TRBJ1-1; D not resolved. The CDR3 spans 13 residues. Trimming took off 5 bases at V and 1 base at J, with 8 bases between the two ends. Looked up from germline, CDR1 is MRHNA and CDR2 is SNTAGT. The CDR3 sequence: CASSWQKNTEAFF. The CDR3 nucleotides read TGTGCCAGCAGTTGGCAGAAGAACACTGAAGCTTTCTTT.

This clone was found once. The CDR3 sequence is CASRVRGGMNTGELFF. The DNA of the CDR3 is TGTGCCAGCAGGGTTAGAGGGGGCATGAACACCGGGGAGCTGTTTTTT. V and J are TRBV3-1 (or the pseudogene TRBV3-2) and TRBJ2-2, with TRBD1 matching over 7 bases. The germline gives CDR1 LGHDT, CDR2 YNNKEL (reference sequence). V dropped 6 bases and J dropped 1; count of bases not matched to a gene: 8. This CDR3 has 16 residues.

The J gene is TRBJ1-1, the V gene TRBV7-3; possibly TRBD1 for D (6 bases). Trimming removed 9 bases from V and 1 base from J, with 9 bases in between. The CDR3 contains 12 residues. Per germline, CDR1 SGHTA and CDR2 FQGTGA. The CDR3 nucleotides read TGTGCCAGGATGGACAGGAACACTGAAGCTTTCTTT. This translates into CARMDRNTEAFF. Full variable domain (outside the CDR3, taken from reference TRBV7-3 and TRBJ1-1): GAGVSQTPSNKVTEKGKYVELRCDPISGHTALYWYRQSLGQGPEFLIYFQGTGAADDSGLPNDRFFAVRPEGSVSTLKIQRTERGDSAVYLCARMDRNTEAFFGQGTRLTVV.

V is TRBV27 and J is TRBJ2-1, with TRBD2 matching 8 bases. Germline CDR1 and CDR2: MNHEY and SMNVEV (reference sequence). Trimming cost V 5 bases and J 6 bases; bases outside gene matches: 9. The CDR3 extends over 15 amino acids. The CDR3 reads CASSGLGLAGNEQFF. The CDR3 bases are TGTGCCAGCAGTGGCCTTGGGCTAGCGGGCAATGAGCAGTTCTTC.

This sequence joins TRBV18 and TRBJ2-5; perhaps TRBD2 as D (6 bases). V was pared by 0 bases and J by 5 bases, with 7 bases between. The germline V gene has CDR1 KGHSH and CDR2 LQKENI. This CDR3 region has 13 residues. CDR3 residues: CASSPPGLETQYF. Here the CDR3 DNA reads TGTGCCAGCTCACCACCGGGACTGGAGACCCAGTACTTC.

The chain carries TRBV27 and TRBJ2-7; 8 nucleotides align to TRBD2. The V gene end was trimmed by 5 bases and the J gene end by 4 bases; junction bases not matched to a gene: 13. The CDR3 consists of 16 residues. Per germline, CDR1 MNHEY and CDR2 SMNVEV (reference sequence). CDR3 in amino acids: CASSPISGKWMYEQYF. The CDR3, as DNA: TGTGCCAGCAGTCCAATTAGCGGGAAGTGGATGTACGAGCAGTACTTC.

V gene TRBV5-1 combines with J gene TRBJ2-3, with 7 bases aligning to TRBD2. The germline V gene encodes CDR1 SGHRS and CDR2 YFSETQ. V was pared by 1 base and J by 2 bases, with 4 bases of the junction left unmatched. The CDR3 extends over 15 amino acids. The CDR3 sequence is CASSLSSGLTDTQYF. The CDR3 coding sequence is TGCGCCAGCAGCTTGTCTAGCGGACTCACAGATACGCAGTATTTT.

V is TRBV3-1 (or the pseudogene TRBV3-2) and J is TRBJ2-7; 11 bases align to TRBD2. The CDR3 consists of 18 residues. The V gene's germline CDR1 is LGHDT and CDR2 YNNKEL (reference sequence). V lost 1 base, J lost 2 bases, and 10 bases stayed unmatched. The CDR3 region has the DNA TGTGCCAGCAGCCAAGGTATAACTAGCGGGAGTTATACCTACGAGCAGTACTTC. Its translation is CASSQGITSGSYTYEQYF.

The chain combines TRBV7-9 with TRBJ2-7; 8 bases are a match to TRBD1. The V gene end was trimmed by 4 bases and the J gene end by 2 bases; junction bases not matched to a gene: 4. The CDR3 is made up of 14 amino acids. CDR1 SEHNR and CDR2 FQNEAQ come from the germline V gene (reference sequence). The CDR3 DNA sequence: TGTGCCAGCAGCTCCTGGACAGGGACCTACGAGCAGTACTTC. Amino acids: CASSSWTGTYEQYF.

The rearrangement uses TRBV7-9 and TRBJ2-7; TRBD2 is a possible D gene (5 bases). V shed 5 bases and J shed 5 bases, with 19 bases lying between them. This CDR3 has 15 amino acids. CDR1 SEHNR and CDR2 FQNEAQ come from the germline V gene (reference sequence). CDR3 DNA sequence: TGTGCCAGCAGCCTCCTAGAGGGAGCGCGAGACGAGCAGTACTTC. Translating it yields CASSLLEGARDEQYF.

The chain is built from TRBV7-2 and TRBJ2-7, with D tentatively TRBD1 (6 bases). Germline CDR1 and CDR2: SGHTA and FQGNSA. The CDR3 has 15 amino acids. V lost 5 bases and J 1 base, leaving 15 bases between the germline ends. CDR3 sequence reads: CASSLGTSTSYEQYF. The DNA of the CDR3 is TGTGCCAGCAGCCTAGGGACATCGACGTCCTACGAGCAGTACTTC.

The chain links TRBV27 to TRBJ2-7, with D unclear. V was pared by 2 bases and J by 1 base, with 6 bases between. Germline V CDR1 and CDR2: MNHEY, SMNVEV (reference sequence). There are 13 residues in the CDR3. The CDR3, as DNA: TGTGCCAGCAGTTTAGGGCTATCCTACGAGCAGTACTTC. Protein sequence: CASSLGLSYEQYF.

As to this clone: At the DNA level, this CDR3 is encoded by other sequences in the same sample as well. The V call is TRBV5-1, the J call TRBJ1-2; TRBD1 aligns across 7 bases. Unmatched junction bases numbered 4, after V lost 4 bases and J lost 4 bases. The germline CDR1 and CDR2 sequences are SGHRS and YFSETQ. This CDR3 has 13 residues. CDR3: CASSPGQLYGYTF. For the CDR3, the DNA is TGCGCCAGCAGCCCGGGACAGCTCTATGGCTACACCTTC.

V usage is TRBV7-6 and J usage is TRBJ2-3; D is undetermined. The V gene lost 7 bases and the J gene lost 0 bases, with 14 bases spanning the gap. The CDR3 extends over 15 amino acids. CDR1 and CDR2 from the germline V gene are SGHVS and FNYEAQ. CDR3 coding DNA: TGTGCCAGCACCCTACTACGAACTAGCACAGATACGCAGTATTTT. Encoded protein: CASTLLRTSTDTQYF.